The entry below describes one T cell receptor (beta chain). This CDR3 contains 17 residues. The V and J ends lost 0 bases and 2 bases respectively, with 14 bases between them. Per the germline V gene, CDR1 is MDHEN and CDR2 is SYDVKM. These data originate in a study of blood T cell repertoires in COVID-19. Under the authors' procedure: Estimated nucleated cell counts came from reference gene primer amplification. Here immunoSEQ multiplex PCR was the method, and the copy in TCRdb shows in-frame clones only, minus some. The V and J calls and the clone size are those of that table, but D and trimming were determined from the DNA. The repertoire holds a few hundred thousand clones, with more than 70% as singletons.

The clonotype comes from a woman at least 80 years old with acute or convalescent COVID-19. The rearrangement joins TRBV28 to TRBJ1-3, with D maybe TRBD1 (6 bases). Sequenced sample: peripheral blood. This chain's CDR3 is CASSLWIKGTPGNTIYF. In nucleotides, the CDR3 is TGTGCCAGCAGTTTATGGATTAAGGGGACACCTGGAAACACCATATATTTT.